The 26 T cell receptor beta chains reported below all come from one sample, sequenced in a study of cytomegalovirus exposure and HLA in healthy donors. The primer mix had 60 Vbeta and 13 Jbeta primers. Sequenced by immunoSEQ multiplex PCR; TCRdb stores in-frame clones only, minus some. The sample consists of 120,000 or so clones, around 69% of them appearing once. Sample: PBMCs. The receptors shown here come from a woman in her thirties or forties in good health and CMV-seropositive.

The V and J genes are TRBV7-6 and TRBJ1-3, with D possibly being TRBD1 (6 bases). Trimming stripped 5 bases from V and 8 bases from J, with 16 bases between. The CDR3 has 14 residues. Per the germline V gene, CDR1 is SGHVS and CDR2 is FNYEAQ. In DNA form, the CDR3 reads TGTGCCAGCAGCCCCACGGGGGGCTACGACACCATATATTTT. It specifies CASSPTGGYDTIYF. The full variable domain, in which reference TRBV7-6 and TRBJ1-3 provide the parts outside the CDR3, is GAGVSQSPRYKVTKRGQDVALRCDPISGHVSLYWYRQALGQGPEFLTYFNYEAQQDKSGLPNDRFSAERPEGSISTLTIQRTEQRDSAMYRCASSPTGGYDTIYFGEGSWLTVV.

The V and J genes are TRBV27 and TRBJ2-7; 8 bases map to TRBD2. The length of the CDR3 is 15 residues. Germline-derived CDR1 and CDR2 are MNHEY and SMNVEV (reference sequence). V dropped 6 bases and J dropped 3; count of bases not matched to a gene: 10. The CDR3 is CASSLSGLGDYEQYF. The CDR3 nucleotides are TGTGCCAGCAGCCTTTCGGGACTAGGGGACTACGAGCAGTACTTC.

The chain recombines TRBV29-1 with TRBJ2-7; the D gene is possibly TRBD1 (6 bases). In germline, CDR1 is SQVTM, CDR2 ANQGSEA. V shed 7 bases and J shed 0 bases, with 10 bases lying between them. The CDR3 covers 12 residues. The CDR3 spells CSARDISYEQYF. DNA of the CDR3: TGCAGCGCTCGGGACATCTCCTACGAGCAGTACTTC.

Of note for this clone: A junction end diverges from the germline sequence, so it may reflect a read error. The chain has TRBV7-8 and TRBJ2-5, with 10 bases aligning to TRBD2. The length of the CDR3 is 14 residues. Germline V gene sequence: CDR1 SGHVS, CDR2 FQNEAQ. The CDR3 sequence is CAGSTRTSGETQYF. CDR3 sequence (DNA): TGTGCCGGCAGCACGCGGACTAGCGGCGAGACCCAGTACTTC.

The chain is built from TRBV28 and TRBJ1-2; a weak D match, TRBD1 (6 bases). Trimming cost V 4 bases and J 3 bases, with 12 bases left between them. CDR3 length: 14 residues. Looked up from germline, CDR1 is MDHEN and CDR2 is SYDVKM. The CDR3 bases are TGTGCCAGCAGTTCCGCGGACAGAGACTATGGCTACACCTTC. Protein: CASSSADRDYGYTF.

This clone was detected only a few times. The V and J genes are TRBV10-3 and TRBJ1-2; D might be TRBD1 (6 bases). In germline, CDR1 is ENHRY, CDR2 SYGVKD. V lost 7 bases, J lost 4 bases, and 13 bases lay in between. CDR3 length: 13 residues. The CDR3: CAITPDRSYGYTF. The CDR3 nucleotides read TGTGCCATCACCCCGGACAGATCCTATGGCTACACCTTC.

This chain uses TRBV4-2 with TRBJ2-1; D is unresolved. CDR1 LGHNA and CDR2 YNFKEQ come from the germline V gene. V was cut by 4 bases and J by 2 bases, with 15 bases left in between. The CDR3 runs to 16 residues. Here the CDR3 DNA reads TGTGCCAGCAGCCTCTCGACGGCGGAAACCTACAATGAGCAGTTCTTC. Translating it yields CASSLSTAETYNEQFF.

The chain combines TRBV11-2 with TRBJ1-4; D might be TRBD1 (6 bases). Trimming pared 5 bases from V and 8 bases from J, leaving 15 bases between. Germline values: CDR1 SGHAT, CDR2 FQNNGV. The CDR3 totals 14 residues. The CDR3 sequence is CASSHLRDTEKLFF. CDR3 coding DNA: TGTGCCAGCAGCCACCTCCGGGACACGGAAAAACTGTTTTTT. The full variable domain, in which reference TRBV11-2 and TRBJ1-4 provide the parts outside the CDR3, is EAGVAQSPRYKIIEKRQSVAFWCNPISGHATLYWYQQILGQGPKLLIQFQNNGVVDDSQLPKDRFSAERLKGVDSTLKIQPAKLEDSAVYLCASSHLRDTEKLFFGSGTQLSVL.

J is TRBJ1-1 and V is TRBV5-1, with D possibly matching TRBD1 (5 bases). Germline values: CDR1 SGHRS, CDR2 YFSETQ. Trimming stripped 0 bases from V and 2 bases from J, with 8 bases between. The CDR3 contains 14 residues. CDR3 protein: CASSLGDSNTEAFF. The CDR3 DNA sequence: TGCGCCAGCAGCTTGGGAGACAGTAACACTGAAGCTTTCTTT.

In this sample, this clone turned up a few times. The chain couples TRBV6-5 to TRBJ1-1; 7 bases are a match to TRBD1. J lost 3 bases, V lost 5 bases, and 6 bases had no gene match. In germline, CDR1 is MNHEY, CDR2 SVGAGI. The CDR3 has 14 residues. The CDR3 protein is CASSRQGTHTEAFF. Written as DNA, the CDR3 is TGTGCCAGCAGTAGACAGGGTACTCACACTGAAGCTTTCTTT.

In DNA form, the CDR3 reads TGTGCCAGCAGTGAGTTCTTGCAGGGGGCCACGTCCCTAAACACTGAAGCTTTCTTT. It codes for CASSEFLQGATSLNTEAFF. V gene TRBV2 combines with J gene TRBJ1-1; 8 bases are a match to TRBD1. The trim removed 3 bases at V and 2 bases at J, leaving 17 bases unmatched. Per germline, CDR1 SNHLY and CDR2 FYNNEI. This CDR3 spans 19 amino acids.

This chain connects TRBV4-1 to TRBJ1-1; the D gene is possibly TRBD1 (5 bases). The CDR3 is 14 amino acids. The V gene's germline CDR1 is MGHRA and CDR2 YSYEKL. V lost 0 bases to trimming and J lost 7 bases, with 12 bases between them. The CDR3 region has the DNA TGCGCCAGCAGCCAAGAGGGGCGGGGTGTTGAAGCTTTCTTT. Its translation: CASSQEGRGVEAFF.

The chain employs TRBV5-1 and TRBJ1-2; 9 nucleotides line up with TRBD1. V lost 0 bases, J lost 7 bases, and 4 bases stayed unmatched. This CDR3 has 14 residues. Per germline, CDR1 SGHRS and CDR2 YFSETQ. CDR3 amino acids: CASSLDPGQGGYTF. The CDR3 DNA reads TGCGCCAGCAGCTTGGATCCGGGACAGGGTGGCTACACCTTC.

The chain recombines TRBV5-6 with TRBJ1-5; 10 positions match TRBD1. The germline V gene encodes CDR1 SGHDT and CDR2 YYEEEE. Trimming cost V 3 bases and J 7 bases; bases outside gene matches: 7. This CDR3 contains 15 residues. The CDR3 DNA is TGTGCCAGCAGCTACACCGGGACAGGGGTACAGCCCCAGCATTTT. Amino acids: CASSYTGTGVQPQHF. Together with reference TRBV5-6 and TRBJ1-5, the CDR3 gives the full variable domain: DAGVTQSPTHLIKTRGQQVTLRCSPKSGHDTVSWYQQALGQGPQFIFQYYEEEERQRGNFPDRFSGHQFPNYSSELNVNALLLGDSALYLCASSYTGTGVQPQHFGDGTRLSIL.

This chain uses TRBV23-1 with TRBJ2-7; no definite D call. TRBV23-1 is treated as an ORF (open reading frame) with a function not yet certain. This CDR3 comprises 14 residues. The V and J ends lost 6 bases and 0 bases respectively, with 12 bases between them. The CDR3 DNA sequence: TGCGCCAGCAGGACCCAACAGAGCTCCTACGAGCAGTACTTC. This gives the protein CASRTQQSSYEQYF.

The chain uses TRBV4-2 and TRBJ1-1; 7 positions agree with TRBD1. Trimming at V came to 4 bases and at J to 3 bases, leaving 8 bases not matched to a gene. Per the germline V gene, CDR1 is LGHNA and CDR2 is YNFKEQ. CDR3 length equals 15 residues. The CDR3 bases are TGTGCCAGCAGCCCGGGTCCGGGACAGTACACTGAAGCTTTCTTT. As protein: CASSPGPGQYTEAFF.

The rearrangement joins TRBV14 to TRBJ2-1; 8 bases are shared with TRBD2. The germline CDR1 and CDR2 sequences are SGHDN and FVKESK. V was pared by 2 bases and J by 3 bases, with 6 bases of the junction left unmatched. This CDR3 has 16 residues. The CDR3 nucleotides are TGTGCCAGCAGCCAACAACCGGGACTAGACTACAATGAGCAGTTCTTC. This codes for CASSQQPGLDYNEQFF.

The CDR3 protein is CASSLRGYTEAFF. For the CDR3, the DNA is TGCGCCAGCAGCTTGAGGGGTTACACTGAAGCTTTCTTT. The rearrangement uses TRBV5-1 and TRBJ1-1, with D perhaps matching TRBD1 (5 bases). CDR1 SGHRS and CDR2 YFSETQ come from the germline V gene. Trimming removed 1 base at V and 3 bases at J, with 7 bases between. The CDR3 covers 13 residues.

This clone occurred a few times. This chain links TRBV21-1 with TRBJ2-7; the table calls TRBD1, which could not be checked here. TRBV21-1 is flagged as a pseudogene. CDR3 length: 15 residues. The CDR3 bases are TGTGCCAGCAGCAACCTATGCGGACAGGGGAACGAGCAGTACTTC. Translation gives CASSNLCGQGNEQYF.

The V call is TRBV5-6, the J call TRBJ2-5, with 10 bases lining up with TRBD1. Germline CDR1 SGHDT, CDR2 YYEEEE. The V segment lost 4 bases and the J segment 5 bases; nucleotides outside the gene matches: 11. This CDR3 spans 16 amino acids. The CDR3 DNA is TGTGCCAGCAGCCTATCCCTGGGACAGGGGTACGAGACCCAGTACTTC. It codes for CASSLSLGQGYETQYF.

There are a few counts of this clone. This chain connects TRBV5-1 to TRBJ2-2; possibly TRBD1 for D (6 bases). The CDR3 contains 15 residues. Trimming stripped 0 bases from V and 8 bases from J, with 14 bases between. Germline V lookup: CDR1 SGHRS, CDR2 YFSETQ. The CDR3, as DNA: TGCGCCAGCAGCTTGGACGGGACAAGGGGAGGGGAGCTGTTTTTT. Protein: CASSLDGTRGGELFF.

The rearrangement uses TRBV7-2 and TRBJ1-2; 11 bases map to TRBD1. V dropped 1 base and J dropped 7; count of bases not matched to a gene: 5. The V gene's germline CDR1 is SGHTA and CDR2 FQGNSA. The CDR3 consists of 15 residues. The CDR3 coding sequence is TGTGCCAGCAGCTTAGGGCCGGGACAGGGGGGTGGCTACACCTTC. This gives the protein CASSLGPGQGGGYTF. Supplemented by reference TRBV7-2 and TRBJ1-2, the full variable domain reads GAGVSQSPSNKVTEKGKDVELRCDPISGHTALYWYRQSLGQGLEFLIYFQGNSAPDKSGLPSDRFSAERTGGSVSTLTIQRTQQEDSAVYLCASSLGPGQGGGYTFGSGTRLTVV.

The chain combines TRBV9 with TRBJ2-7, with TRBD1 matching 10 bases. This CDR3 has 15 residues. The junction had 4 bases not matched to a gene; V was cut back by 2 bases and J by 2 bases. CDR1 SGDLS and CDR2 YYNGEE come from the germline V gene. CDR3 sequence reads: CASSVGTGVTYEQYF. The CDR3 bases are TGTGCCAGCAGCGTGGGGACAGGGGTTACCTACGAGCAGTACTTC.

V is TRBV2 and J is TRBJ1-2; the match to TRBD1 covers 9 bases. Per the germline V gene, CDR1 is SNHLY and CDR2 is FYNNEI. V was clipped by 1 base and J by 8 bases; unmatched bases: 11. The CDR3 sequence is 16 residues long. The CDR3 here is CASSEEGVGTGYGYTF. In DNA, the CDR3 is TGTGCCAGCAGTGAAGAAGGCGTCGGGACAGGGTACGGCTACACCTTC.

The chain couples TRBV29-1 to TRBJ2-1, with TRBD2 matching over 9 bases. The junction had 14 bases not matched to a gene; V was cut back by 2 bases and J by 3 bases. This CDR3 contains 18 residues. CDR1 and CDR2 from the germline V gene are SQVTM and ANQGSEA. CDR3 sequence: CSVEISVGLAGNYNEQFF. For the CDR3, the DNA is TGCAGCGTTGAAATTTCCGTGGGTCTAGCGGGGAACTACAATGAGCAGTTCTTC.

V is TRBV18 and J is TRBJ1-2, with a possible D match to TRBD1 (6 bases). Germline V CDR1 and CDR2: KGHSH, LQKENI. There are 12 residues in the CDR3. The V end was cut by 5 bases, the J end by 6 bases, with 10 bases between. The CDR3 sequence: CASSFGQNGYTF. In nucleotides, the CDR3 is TGTGCCAGCTCATTCGGACAGAATGGCTACACCTTC.